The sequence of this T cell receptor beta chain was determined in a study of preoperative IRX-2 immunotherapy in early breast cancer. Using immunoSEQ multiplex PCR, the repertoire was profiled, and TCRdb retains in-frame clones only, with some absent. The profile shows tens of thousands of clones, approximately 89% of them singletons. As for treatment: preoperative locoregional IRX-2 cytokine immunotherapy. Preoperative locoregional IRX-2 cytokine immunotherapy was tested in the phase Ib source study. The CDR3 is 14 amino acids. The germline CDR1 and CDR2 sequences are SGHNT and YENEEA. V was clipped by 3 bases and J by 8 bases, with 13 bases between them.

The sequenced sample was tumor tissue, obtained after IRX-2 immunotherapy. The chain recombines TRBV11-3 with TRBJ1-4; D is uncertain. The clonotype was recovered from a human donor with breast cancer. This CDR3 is CASSLVGSEEKLFF. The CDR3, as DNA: TGTGCCAGCAGCTTGGTGGGGAGTGAGGAAAAACTGTTTTTT.